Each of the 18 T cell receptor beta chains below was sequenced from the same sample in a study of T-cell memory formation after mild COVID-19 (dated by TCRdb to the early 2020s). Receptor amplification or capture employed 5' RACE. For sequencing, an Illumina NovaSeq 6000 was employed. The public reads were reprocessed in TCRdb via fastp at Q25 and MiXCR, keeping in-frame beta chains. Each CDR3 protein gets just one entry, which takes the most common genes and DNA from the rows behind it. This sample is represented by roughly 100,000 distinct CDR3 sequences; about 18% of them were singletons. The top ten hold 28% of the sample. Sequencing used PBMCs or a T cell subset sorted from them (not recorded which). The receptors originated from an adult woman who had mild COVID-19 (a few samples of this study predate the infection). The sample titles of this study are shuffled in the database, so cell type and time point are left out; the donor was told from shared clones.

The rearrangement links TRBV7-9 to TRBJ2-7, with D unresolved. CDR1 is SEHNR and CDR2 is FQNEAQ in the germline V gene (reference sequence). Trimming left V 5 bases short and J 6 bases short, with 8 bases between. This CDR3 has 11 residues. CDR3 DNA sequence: TGTGCCAGCAGCCTAATTGTCGAGCAGTACTTC. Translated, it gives CASSLIVEQYF.

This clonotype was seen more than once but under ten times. The CDR3 loop reads CASSPRQVLQETQYF. CDR3 sequence (DNA): TGTGCCAGCAGCCCTAGACAGGTCCTCCAAGAGACCCAGTACTTC. The genes are TRBV7-2 and TRBJ2-5; perhaps TRBD1 as D (6 bases). CDR3 length equals 15 residues. CDR1 SGHTA and CDR2 FQGNSA come from the germline V gene. V was trimmed by 5 bases and J by 1 base, leaving 14 bases between them.

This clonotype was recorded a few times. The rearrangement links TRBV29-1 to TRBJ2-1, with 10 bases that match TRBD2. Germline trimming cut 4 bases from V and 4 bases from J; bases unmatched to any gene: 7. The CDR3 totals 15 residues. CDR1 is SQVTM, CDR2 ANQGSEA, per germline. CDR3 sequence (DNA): TGCAGCGTTGCACCGACTAGCGGGCTATACAATGAGCAGTTCTTC. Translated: CSVAPTSGLYNEQFF.

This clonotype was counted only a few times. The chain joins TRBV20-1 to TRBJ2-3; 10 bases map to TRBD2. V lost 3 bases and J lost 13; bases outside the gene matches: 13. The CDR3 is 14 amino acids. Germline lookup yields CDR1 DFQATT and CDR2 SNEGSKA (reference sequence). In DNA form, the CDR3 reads TGCAGTGCTAGTATGGTAGCGGGAGGCTTAGAGGAGTATTTT. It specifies CSASMVAGGLEEYF.

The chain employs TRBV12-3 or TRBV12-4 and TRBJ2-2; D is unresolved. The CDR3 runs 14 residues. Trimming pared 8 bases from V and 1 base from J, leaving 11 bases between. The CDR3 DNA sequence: TGTGCCAGCCCCAAGAAGCTGAACACCGGGGAGCTGTTTTTT. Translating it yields CASPKKLNTGELFF.

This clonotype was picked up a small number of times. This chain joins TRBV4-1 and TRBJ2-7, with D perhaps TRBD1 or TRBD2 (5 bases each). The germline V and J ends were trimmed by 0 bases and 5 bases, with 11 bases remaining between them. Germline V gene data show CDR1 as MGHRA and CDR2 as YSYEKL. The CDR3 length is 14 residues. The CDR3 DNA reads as TGCGCCAGCAGCCAAGATATTCGGGGCAACGAGCAGTACTTC. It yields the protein CASSQDIRGNEQYF.

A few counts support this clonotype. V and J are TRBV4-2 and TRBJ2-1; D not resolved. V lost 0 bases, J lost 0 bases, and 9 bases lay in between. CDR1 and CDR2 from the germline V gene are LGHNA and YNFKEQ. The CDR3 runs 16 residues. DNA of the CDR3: TGTGCCAGCAGCCAAGATCGGGCGGCCTCCTACAATGAGCAGTTCTTC. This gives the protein CASSQDRAASYNEQFF.

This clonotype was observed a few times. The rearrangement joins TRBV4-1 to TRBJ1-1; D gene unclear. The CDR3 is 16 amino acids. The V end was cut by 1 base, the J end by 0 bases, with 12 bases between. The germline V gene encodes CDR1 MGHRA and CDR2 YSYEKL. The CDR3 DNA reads TGCGCCAGCAGCCAAGTCTCCGGACGGATGAACACTGAAGCTTTCTTT. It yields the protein CASSQVSGRMNTEAFF.

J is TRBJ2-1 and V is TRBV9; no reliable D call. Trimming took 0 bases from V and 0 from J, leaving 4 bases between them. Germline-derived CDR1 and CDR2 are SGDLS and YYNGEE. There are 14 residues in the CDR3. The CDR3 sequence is CASSVASSYNEQFF. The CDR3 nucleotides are TGTGCCAGCAGCGTAGCCAGCTCCTACAATGAGCAGTTCTTC.

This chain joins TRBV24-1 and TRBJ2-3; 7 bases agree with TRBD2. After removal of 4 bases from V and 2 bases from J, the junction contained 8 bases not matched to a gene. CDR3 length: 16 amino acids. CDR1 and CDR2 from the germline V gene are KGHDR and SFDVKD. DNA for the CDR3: TGTGCCACCAGTGAGAGGGACTACGGGGTCACAGATACGCAGTATTTT. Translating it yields CATSERDYGVTDTQYF.

CDR3 sequence reads: CASSPITAGTYEQYF. Written as DNA, the CDR3 is TGCGCCAGCAGCCCCATTACCGCGGGAACCTACGAGCAGTACTTC. V gene TRBV4-1 combines with J gene TRBJ2-7; maybe TRBD2 (6 bases). In germline, CDR1 is MGHRA, CDR2 YSYEKL. The V end was cut by 4 bases, the J end by 2 bases, with 15 bases between. This CDR3 has 15 amino acids.

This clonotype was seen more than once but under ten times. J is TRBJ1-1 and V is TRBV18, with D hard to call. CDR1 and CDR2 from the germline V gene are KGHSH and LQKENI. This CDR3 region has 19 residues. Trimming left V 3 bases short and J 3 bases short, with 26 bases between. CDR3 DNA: TGTGCCAGCTCACCCCCCGGCGGGGAGGCCGGGCCCCCACACACTGAAGCTTTCTTT. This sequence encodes CASSPPGGEAGPPHTEAFF.

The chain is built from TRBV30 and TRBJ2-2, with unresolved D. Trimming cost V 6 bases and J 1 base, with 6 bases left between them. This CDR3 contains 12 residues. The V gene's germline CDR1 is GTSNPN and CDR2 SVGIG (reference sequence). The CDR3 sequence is CACDLNTGELFF. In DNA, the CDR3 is TGTGCCTGCGACTTGAACACCGGGGAGCTGTTTTTT.

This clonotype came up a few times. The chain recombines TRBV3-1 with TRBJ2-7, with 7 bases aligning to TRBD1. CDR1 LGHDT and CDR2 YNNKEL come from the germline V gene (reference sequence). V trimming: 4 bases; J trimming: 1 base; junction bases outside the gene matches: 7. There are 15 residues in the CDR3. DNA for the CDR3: TGTGCCAGCAGCCCCTCGGACAGGCCTTCCTACGAGCAGTACTTC. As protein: CASSPSDRPSYEQYF.

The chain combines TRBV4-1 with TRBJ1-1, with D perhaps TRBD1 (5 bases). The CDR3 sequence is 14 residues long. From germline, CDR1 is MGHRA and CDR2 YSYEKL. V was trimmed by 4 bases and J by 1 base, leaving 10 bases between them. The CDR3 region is CASSLPGWNTEAFF. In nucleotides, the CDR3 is TGCGCCAGCAGCCTCCCAGGGTGGAACACTGAAGCTTTCTTT.

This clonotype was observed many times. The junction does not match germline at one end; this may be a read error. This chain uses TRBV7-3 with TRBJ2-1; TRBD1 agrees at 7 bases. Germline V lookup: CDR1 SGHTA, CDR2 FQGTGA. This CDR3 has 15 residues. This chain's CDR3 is CASSITGADYNEQFF. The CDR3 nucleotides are TGTGCCAGCAGCATAACAGGGGCAGACTACAATGAGCAGTTCTTC.

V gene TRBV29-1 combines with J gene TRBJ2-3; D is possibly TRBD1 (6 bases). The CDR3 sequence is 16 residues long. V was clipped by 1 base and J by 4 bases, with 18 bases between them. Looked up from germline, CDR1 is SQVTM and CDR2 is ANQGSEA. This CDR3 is CSVEVWTEGRADTQYF. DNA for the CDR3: TGCAGCGTTGAAGTCTGGACAGAGGGGCGCGCAGATACGCAGTATTTT.

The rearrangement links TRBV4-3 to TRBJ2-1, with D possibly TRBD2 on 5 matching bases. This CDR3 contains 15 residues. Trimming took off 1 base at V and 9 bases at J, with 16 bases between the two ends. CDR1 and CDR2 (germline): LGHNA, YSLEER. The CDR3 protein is CASSQVRGWESEQFF. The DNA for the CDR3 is TGCGCCAGCAGCCAAGTCAGAGGATGGGAGAGTGAGCAGTTCTTC.